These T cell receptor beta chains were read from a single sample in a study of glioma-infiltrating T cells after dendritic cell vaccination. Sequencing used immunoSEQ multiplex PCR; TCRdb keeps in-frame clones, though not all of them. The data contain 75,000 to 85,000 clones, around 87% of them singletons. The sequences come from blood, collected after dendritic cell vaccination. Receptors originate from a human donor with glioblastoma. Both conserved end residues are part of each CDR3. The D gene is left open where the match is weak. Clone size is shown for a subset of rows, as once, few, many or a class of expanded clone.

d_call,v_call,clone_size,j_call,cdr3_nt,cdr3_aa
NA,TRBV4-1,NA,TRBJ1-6,TGCGCCAGCAGCCAAGATCCAGGGAGGAATTCACCCCTCCACTTT,CASSQDPGRNSPLHF
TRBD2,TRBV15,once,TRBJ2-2,TGTGCCACCAGACACTTGGGGGGGTTGAGTCCCGGGGAGCTGTTTTTT,CATRHLGGLSPGELFF
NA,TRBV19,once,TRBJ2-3,TGTGCCAGTAGTATAAAACAGCAGGGCACTAGCACAGATACGCAGTATTTT,CASSIKQQGTSTDTQYF
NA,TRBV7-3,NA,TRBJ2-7,TGTGCCAGCAGGTCGGAGCAGTACTTC,CASRSEQYF
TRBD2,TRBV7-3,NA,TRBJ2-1,TGTGCCAGCAGCTCGACTAGCAGCTCCAATGAGCAGTTCTTC,CASSSTSSSNEQFF
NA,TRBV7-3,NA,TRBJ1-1,TGTGCCAGCAGCCCCCGGGGAAGGATGGGCACTGAAGCTTTCTTT,CASSPRGRMGTEAFF
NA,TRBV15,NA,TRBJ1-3,TGTGCCACCAGCAACTACGGTCTACCAACGGGAAACACCATATATTTT,CATSNYGLPTGNTIYF
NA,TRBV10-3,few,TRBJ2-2,TGTGCCTCAGGGGGGCTAGGCGGCACCGGGGAGCTGTTTTTT,CASGGLGGTGELFF
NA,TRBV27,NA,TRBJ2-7,TGTGCCAGCAGTCTCAGGGGTCGGGAGCAGTACTTC,CASSLRGREQYF
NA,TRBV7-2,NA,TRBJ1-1,TGTGCCAGCAGCTTACTAGAAGGCACTGAAGCTTTCTTT,CASSLLEGTEAFF
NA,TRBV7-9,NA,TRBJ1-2,TGTGCCAGCAGCTTCACAGGATCCGGCTACACCTTC,CASSFTGSGYTF
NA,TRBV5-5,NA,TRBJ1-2,TGTGCCAGCAGCTTAACGGGGGGGTCAGGCTACACCTTC,CASSLTGGSGYTF
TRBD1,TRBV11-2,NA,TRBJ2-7,TGTGCCAGCAGCCCCTATGGGGACAGGGTAGTCGAGCAGTACTTC,CASSPYGDRVVEQYF
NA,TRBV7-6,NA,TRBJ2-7,TGTGCCAGCAGCCTAATGCCGGGACTGATATACGAGCAGTACTTC,CASSLMPGLIYEQYF
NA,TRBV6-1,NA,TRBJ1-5,TGTGCCAGCAGTGACAGAAGATCTCAGCCCCAGCATTTT,CASSDRRSQPQHF
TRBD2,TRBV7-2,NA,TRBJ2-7,TGTGCCAGCAGCTACCCCGGGAGGTCCTACGAGCAGTACTTC,CASSYPGRSYEQYF
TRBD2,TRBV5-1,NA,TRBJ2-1,TGCGCCAGCAGCGCGCCTAGCGGGGGGGCCATGGGGGAGCAGTTCTTC,CASSAPSGGAMGEQFF
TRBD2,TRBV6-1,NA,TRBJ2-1,TGTGCCAGCCCTCAACAGCGGGGGGGTGAGCAGTTCTTC,CASPQQRGGEQFF
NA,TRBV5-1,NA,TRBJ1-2,TGCGCCAGCAGCTACGACATGAGCTATGGCTACACCTTC,CASSYDMSYGYTF
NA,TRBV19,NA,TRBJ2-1,TGTGCCAGTAGTATCCAGCAGGCCTACAATGAGCAGTTCTTC,CASSIQQAYNEQFF
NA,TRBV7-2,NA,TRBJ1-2,TGTGCCAGCAGCTTAGCGGGGGCGACGGGCTACACCTTC,CASSLAGATGYTF
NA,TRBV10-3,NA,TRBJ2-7,TGTGCCAACAGGACAGATCTCTACGAGCAGTACTTC,CANRTDLYEQYF
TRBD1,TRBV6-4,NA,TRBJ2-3,TGTGCCAGCAGTGACGGGCAGGGGGCAAGGACAGATACGCAGTATTTT,CASSDGQGARTDTQYF
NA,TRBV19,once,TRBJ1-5,TGTGCCAGTAGTATATCTCCGCGTAGCAATCAGCCCCAGCATTTT,CASSISPRSNQPQHF
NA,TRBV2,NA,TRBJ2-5,TGTGCCAGCAGAGGTAGCGGCCAAGAGACCCAGTACTTC,CASRGSGQETQYF
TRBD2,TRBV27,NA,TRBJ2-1,TGTGCCAGCAGGGCCAGGACTAGTGAGGACTACAATGAGCAGTTCTTC,CASRARTSEDYNEQFF
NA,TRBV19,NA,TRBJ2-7,TGTGCCAGTAGTTCCGGGACATACTACGAGCAGTACTTC,CASSSGTYYEQYF
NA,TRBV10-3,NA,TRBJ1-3,TGTGCCATCAGTGAGACCTCAGGAGGGGTTCCAGGAAACACCATATATTTT,CAISETSGGVPGNTIYF
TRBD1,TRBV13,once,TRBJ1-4,TGTGCCAGCAGCTTCCGGACAGGTGATGATGAAAAACTGTTTTTT,CASSFRTGDDEKLFF
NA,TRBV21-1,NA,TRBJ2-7,TGTGCCAGCAGCAAACTTCGCTCGCGGCGGGCCTACGAGCAGTACTTC,CASSKLRSRRAYEQYF
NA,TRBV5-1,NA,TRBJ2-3,TGCGCCAGCAGCATGCGGGGCTCTGGCACAGATACGCAGTATTTT,CASSMRGSGTDTQYF
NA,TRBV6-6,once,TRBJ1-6,TGTGCCAGCAGTACCGGACAGATGAGAAATTCACCCCTCCACTTT,CASSTGQMRNSPLHF
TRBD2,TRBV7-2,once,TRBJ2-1,TGTGCCAGCAGCTGGCGCGGGGGGGCCGTTTTTGATGAGCAGTTCTTC,CASSWRGGAVFDEQFF
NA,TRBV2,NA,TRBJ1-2,TGTGCCAGCAGCCCCGGAGGGCTCTATGGCTACACCTTC,CASSPGGLYGYTF
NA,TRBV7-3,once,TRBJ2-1,TGTGCCAGCAGCCCCTCGGGGGATAGCTACAATGAGCAGTTCTTC,CASSPSGDSYNEQFF
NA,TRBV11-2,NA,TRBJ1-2,TGTGCCAGCAGCTTGAGAGAAGTCTATGGCTACACCTTC,CASSLREVYGYTF
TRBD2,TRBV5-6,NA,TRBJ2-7,TGTGCCAGCAGCTTTTTTCGACTAGCGGGAGCGGGGCTGATCGAGCAGTACTTC,CASSFFRLAGAGLIEQYF